This TCR beta chain was identified during a study of cytomegalovirus exposure and HLA in healthy donors. Per germline, CDR1 LNHNV and CDR2 YYDKDF (reference sequence). The ends were cut back, 6 bases at V and 4 bases at J, with 12 bases in the middle. The CDR3 is 13 residues long. Use of 60 Vbeta and 13 Jbeta primers characterized the PCR. Repertoires were generated with immunoSEQ multiplex PCR, while TCRdb's copy carries only in-frame clones and drops some. The listing records under 70,000 clones. The receptor was isolated from a woman in her late teens or twenties in good health and CMV-seronegative. Source material: PBMCs. This chain joins TRBV15 and TRBJ1-2, with unresolved D. The CDR3 region has the DNA TGTGCCACCAGGATGGGAGGACTCTATGGCTACACCTTC. Protein product: CATRMGGLYGYTF.